The clone carrying this T cell receptor beta chain was seen ten or more times. TCR beta CDR3 regions were amplified from RNA. Researchers ran a first-round RT-PCR on the TCR CDR3 using the HTBI primer set. Each CDR3 protein is one row after TCRdb ran MiXCR on the multiplex PCR reads. The repertoire includes around 580,000 distinct CDR3 sequences, 16% of them detected once, and approximately 20% sits in the top ten. These data originate in a study of T cells in Graves' hyperthyroidism and ophthalmopathy. Looking at the study overall: Peripheral blood collection took place at initial diagnosis, before any treatment.

Absence of ophthalmopathy progression within 18 months defined stable Graves' hyperthyroidism. Orbital computed tomography, thyroid ultrasound, serum thyroxine and TRAb, and clinical symptoms together informed the diagnoses. The authors took PBMCs from 8.5 to 10 ml fresh peripheral blood. Losses at the gene ends were 4 bases for V and 6 bases for J; bases not matched to a gene: 4. The CDR3 has 14 amino acids. The germline gives CDR1 SEHNR, CDR2 FQNEAQ (reference sequence). The sequencing input was blood. J is TRBJ2-1 and V is TRBV7-9; 9 bases line up with TRBD2. The receptor's source is a young woman with Graves' hyperthyroidism. CDR3 protein: CASSSSGRLNEQFF. The CDR3, as DNA: TGTGCCAGCAGCTCCAGCGGGAGGCTCAATGAGCAGTTCTTC.